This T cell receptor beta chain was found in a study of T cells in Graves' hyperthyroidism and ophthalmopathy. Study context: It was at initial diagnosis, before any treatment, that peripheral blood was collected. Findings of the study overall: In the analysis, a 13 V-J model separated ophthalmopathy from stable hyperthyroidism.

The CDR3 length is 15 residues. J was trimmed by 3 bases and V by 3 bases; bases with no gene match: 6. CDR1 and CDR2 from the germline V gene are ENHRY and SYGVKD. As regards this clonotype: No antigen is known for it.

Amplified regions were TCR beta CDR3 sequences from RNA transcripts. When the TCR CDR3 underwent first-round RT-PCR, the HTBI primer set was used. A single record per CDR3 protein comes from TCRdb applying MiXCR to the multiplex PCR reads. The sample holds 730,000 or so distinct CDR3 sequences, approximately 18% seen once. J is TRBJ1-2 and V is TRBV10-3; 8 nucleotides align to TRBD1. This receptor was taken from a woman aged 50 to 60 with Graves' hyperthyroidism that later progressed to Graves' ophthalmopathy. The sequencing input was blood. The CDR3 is CAISDRDRKDYGYTF. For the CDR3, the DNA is TGTGCCATCAGTGACCGGGACAGGAAGGACTATGGCTACACCTTC.